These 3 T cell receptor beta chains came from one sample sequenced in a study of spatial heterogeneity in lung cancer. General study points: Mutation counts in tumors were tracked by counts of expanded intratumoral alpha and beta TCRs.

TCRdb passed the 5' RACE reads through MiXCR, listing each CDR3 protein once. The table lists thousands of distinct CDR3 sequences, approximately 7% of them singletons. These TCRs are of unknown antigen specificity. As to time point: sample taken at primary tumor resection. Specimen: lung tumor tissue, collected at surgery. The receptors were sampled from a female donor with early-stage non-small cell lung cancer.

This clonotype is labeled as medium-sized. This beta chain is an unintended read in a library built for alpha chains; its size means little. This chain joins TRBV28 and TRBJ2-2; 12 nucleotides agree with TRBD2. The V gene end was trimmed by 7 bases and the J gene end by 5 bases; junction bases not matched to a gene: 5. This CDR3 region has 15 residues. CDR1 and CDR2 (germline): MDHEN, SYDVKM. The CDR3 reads CASNLAGGWTGELFF. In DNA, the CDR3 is TGTGCCAGCAATCTAGCGGGAGGGTGGACCGGGGAGCTGTTTTTT. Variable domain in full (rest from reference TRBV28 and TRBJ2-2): DVKVTQSSRYLVKRTGEKVFLECVQDMDHENMFWYRQDPGLGLRLIYFSYDVKMKEKGDIPEGYSVSREKKERFSLILESASTNQTSMYLCASNLAGGWTGELFFGEGSRLTVL.

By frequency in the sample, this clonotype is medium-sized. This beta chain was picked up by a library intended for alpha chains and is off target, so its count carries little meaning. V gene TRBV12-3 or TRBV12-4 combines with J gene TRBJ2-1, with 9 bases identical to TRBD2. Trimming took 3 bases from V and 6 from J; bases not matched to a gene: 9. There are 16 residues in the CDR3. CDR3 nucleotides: TGTGCCAGCAGTTTGGGCGGGAGGGCCCTATTCAATGAGCAGTTCTTC. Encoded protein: CASSLGGRALFNEQFF.

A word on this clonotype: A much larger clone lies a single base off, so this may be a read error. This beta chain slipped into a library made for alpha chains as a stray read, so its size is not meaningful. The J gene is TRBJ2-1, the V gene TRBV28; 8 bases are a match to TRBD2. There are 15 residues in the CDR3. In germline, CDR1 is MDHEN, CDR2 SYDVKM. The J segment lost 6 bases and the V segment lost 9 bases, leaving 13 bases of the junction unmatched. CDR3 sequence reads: CASIDTGTRGNEQFF. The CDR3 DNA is TGTGCCAGTATCGATACCGGGACTAGAGGCAATGAGCAGTTCTTC.